Many counts were recorded for the clone carrying this T cell receptor (beta chain). What it binds is not known. This entry is derived from a study of T cells after yellow fever vaccination. As for the study in general: SMART-Seq v4 Ultra Low Input served to prepare low-cell-number fractions. Study-wide findings and caveats: It was the secondary response that reached its peak faster, day 5 versus 15, but it was weaker. Primary-vaccination clones mostly resurfaced post-booster (just under 98% CD4, roughly 87% CD8).

In TCRdb, the 5' RACE reads were re-called with MiXCR into one record per CDR3 protein. Found here are a few hundred thousand distinct CDR3 sequences, 7.5% to 9% of them singletons; the top ten hold 3% to 3.5%. Specimen: CD4+ T cells sorted from PBMCs, collected 5 days after the yellow fever booster vaccination. The receptor's source is a man aged 18 to 30 who received the YFV17D yellow fever vaccine.

The CDR3 DNA reads as TGCAGCGTTGAAGTGTCCCGGGGAGATACGCAGTATTTT. Its protein is CSVEVSRGDTQYF. This chain links TRBV29-1 with TRBJ2-3, with D possibly being TRBD2 (5 bases). V was shortened by 1 base and J by 5 bases, with 10 bases between the two germline ends. The CDR3 sequence is 13 residues long. CDR1 SQVTM and CDR2 ANQGSEA come from the germline V gene.